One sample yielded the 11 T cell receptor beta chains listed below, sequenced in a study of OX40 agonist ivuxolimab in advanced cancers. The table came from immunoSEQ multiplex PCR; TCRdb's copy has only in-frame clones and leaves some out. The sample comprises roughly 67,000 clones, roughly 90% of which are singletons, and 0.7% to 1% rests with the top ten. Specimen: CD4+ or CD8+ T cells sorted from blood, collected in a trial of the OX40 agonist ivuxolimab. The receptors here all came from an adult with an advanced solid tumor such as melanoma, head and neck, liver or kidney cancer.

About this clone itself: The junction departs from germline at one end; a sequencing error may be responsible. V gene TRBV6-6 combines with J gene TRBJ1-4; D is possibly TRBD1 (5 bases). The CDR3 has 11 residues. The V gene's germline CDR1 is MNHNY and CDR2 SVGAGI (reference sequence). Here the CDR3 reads CASSTTVGLVF. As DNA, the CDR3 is TGTGCCAGCAGTACGACAGTAGGGCTAGTTTTT.

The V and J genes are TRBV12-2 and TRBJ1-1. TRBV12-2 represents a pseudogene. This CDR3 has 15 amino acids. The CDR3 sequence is CASRLDPGRRREAFF. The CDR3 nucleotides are TGTGCAAGTCGCTTAGATCCCGGGAGGAGGAGGGAAGCTTTCTTT.

CDR3 DNA sequence: TGTGCCAGCAGCAGACCTCGGACAGCAACGACCTACGAGCAGTACTTC. Its protein product is CASSRPRTATTYEQYF. The V call is TRBV28, the J call TRBJ2-7; D might be TRBD1 (6 bases). The CDR3 consists of 16 residues. Germline V gene data show CDR1 as MDHEN and CDR2 as SYDVKM. V gave up 6 bases and J gave up 2 bases, with 20 bases separating them.

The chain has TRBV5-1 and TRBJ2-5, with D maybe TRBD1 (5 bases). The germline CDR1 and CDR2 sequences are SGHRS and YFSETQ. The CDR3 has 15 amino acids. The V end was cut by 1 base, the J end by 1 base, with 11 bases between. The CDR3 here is CASSLRFDSQETQYF. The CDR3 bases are TGCGCCAGCAGCTTGCGGTTCGACAGCCAAGAGACCCAGTACTTC.

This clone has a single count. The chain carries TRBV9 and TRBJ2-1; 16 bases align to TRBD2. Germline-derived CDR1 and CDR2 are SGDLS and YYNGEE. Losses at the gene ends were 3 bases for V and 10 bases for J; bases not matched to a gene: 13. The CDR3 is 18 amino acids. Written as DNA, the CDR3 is TGTGCCAGCAGCGCCAACTCCGGGACTAGCGGGGGGGCGAAAGAGCAGTTCTTC. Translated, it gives CASSANSGTSGGAKEQFF.

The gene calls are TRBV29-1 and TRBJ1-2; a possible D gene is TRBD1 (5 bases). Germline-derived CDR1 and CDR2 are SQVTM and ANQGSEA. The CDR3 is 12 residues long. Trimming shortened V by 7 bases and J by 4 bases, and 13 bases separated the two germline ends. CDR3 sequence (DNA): TGCAGCGGAGGGGCAGGGTCCTATGGCTACACCTTC. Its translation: CSGGAGSYGYTF.

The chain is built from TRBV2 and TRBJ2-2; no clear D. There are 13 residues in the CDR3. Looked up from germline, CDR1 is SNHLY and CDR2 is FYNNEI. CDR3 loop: CGKGSPNTGELFF. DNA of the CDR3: TGTGGTAAAGGGTCTCCGAACACCGGGGAGCTGTTTTTT.

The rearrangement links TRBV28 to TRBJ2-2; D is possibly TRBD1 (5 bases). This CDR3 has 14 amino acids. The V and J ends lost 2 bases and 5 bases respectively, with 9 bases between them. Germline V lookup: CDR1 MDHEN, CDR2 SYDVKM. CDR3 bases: TGTGCCAGCAGTTTAAGGGGTAGGACCGGGGAGCTGTTTTTT. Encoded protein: CASSLRGRTGELFF.

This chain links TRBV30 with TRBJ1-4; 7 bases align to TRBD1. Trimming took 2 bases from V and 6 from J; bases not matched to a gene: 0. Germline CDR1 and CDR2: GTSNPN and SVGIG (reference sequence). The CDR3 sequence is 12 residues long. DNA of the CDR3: TGTGCCTGGAGTACAGGGGATGAAAAACTGTTTTTT. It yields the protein CAWSTGDEKLFF.

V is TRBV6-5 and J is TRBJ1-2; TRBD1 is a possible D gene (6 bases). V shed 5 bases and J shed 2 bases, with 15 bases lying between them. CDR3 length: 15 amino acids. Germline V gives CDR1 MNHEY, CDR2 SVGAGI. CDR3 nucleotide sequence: TGTGCCAGCAGTCAAGGGGACACCGCGAACTATGGCTACACCTTC. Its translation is CASSQGDTANYGYTF.

CDR3 protein: CASSPGTHTGANVLTF. DNA of the CDR3: TGTGCCAGCAGCCCGGGGACCCACACTGGGGCCAACGTCCTGACTTTC. The chain employs TRBV5-4 and TRBJ2-6; perhaps D is TRBD1 or TRBD2 (5 bases each). The CDR3 has 16 amino acids. Trimming pared 4 bases from V and 2 bases from J, leaving 13 bases between. CDR1 and CDR2 from the germline V gene are SGHNT and YYREEE (reference sequence).